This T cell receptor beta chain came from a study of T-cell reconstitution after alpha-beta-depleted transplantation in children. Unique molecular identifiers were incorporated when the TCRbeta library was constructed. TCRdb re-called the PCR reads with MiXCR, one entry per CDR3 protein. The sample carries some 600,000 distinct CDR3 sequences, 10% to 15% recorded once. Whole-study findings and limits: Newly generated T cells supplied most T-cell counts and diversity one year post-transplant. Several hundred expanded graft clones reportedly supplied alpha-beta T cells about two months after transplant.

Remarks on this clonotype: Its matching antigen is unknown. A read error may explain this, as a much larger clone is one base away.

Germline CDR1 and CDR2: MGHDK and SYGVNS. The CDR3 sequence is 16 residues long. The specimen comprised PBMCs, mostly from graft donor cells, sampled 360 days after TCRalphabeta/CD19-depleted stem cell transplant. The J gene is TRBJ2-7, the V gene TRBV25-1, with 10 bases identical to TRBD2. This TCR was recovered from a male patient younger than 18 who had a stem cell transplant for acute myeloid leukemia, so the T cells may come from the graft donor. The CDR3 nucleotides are TGTACCAGCAGTGAATATAAGAGCGGGAGGGAGTACGAGCAGTACTTC. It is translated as CTSSEYKSGREYEQYF.